Listed below are T cell receptor beta chains from one sample, sequenced in a study of shared T cell receptors in the human thymus. This table comes from immunoSEQ multiplex PCR, and its TCRdb copy is limited to in-frame clones, with some not included. This repertoire shows roughly 550,000 clones, approximately 80% found once; its top ten account for about 0.014%. These same records also appear under a second study, on human thymus T cells.

Input material: thymocytes. The source of these receptors is a boy less than two years old with a congenital heart defect. Each CDR3 is given with its conserved first and last residue. A D gene is named only where the DNA matches it firmly. Size values are once, few and many counts, or a class for expanded clones, and some rows have none.

clone_size: once
v_call: TRBV4-3
j_call: TRBJ2-3
cdr3_length: 17
d_call: -
cdr3_aa: CASSPSGAVLSTDTQYF
cdr3_nt: TGCGCCAGCAGCCCCTCAGGAGCGGTCCTTAGCACAGATACGCAGTATTTT

clone_size: -
v_call: TRBV9
j_call: TRBJ2-7
cdr3_length: 13
d_call: TRBD2
cdr3_aa: CASSLSMGGEQYF
cdr3_nt: TGTGCCAGCAGCCTAAGCATGGGGGGGGAGCAGTACTTC

clone_size: -
v_call: TRBV7-6
j_call: TRBJ2-7
cdr3_length: 12
d_call: -
cdr3_aa: CASSSRSYEQYF
cdr3_nt: TGTGCCAGCAGCTCGCGCTCCTACGAGCAGTACTTC

clone_size: -
v_call: TRBV29-1
j_call: TRBJ2-7
cdr3_length: 13
d_call: TRBD1
cdr3_aa: CSVGGTGRGEQYF
cdr3_nt: TGCAGCGTTGGCGGGACAGGGCGAGGCGAGCAGTACTTC

clone_size: once
v_call: TRBV7-6
j_call: TRBJ1-1
cdr3_length: 17
d_call: -
cdr3_aa: CASSPNALGGSGTEAFF
cdr3_nt: TGTGCCAGCAGCCCGAACGCCTTGGGGGGGTCGGGCACTGAAGCTTTCTTT

clone_size: -
v_call: TRBV30
j_call: TRBJ2-7
cdr3_length: 16
d_call: -
cdr3_aa: CAWSSQGRANSYEQYF
cdr3_nt: TGTGCCTGGAGTTCGCAGGGCAGGGCGAACTCCTACGAGCAGTACTTC

clone_size: -
v_call: TRBV18
j_call: TRBJ2-3
cdr3_length: 16
d_call: TRBD1
cdr3_aa: CASSPDRGGWTDTQYF
cdr3_nt: TGTGCCAGCTCCCCTGACAGGGGTGGTTGGACAGATACGCAGTATTTT

clone_size: once
v_call: TRBV5-6
j_call: TRBJ2-1
cdr3_length: 14
d_call: TRBD1
cdr3_aa: CASSSGQAPRGQFF
cdr3_nt: TGTGCCAGCAGCTCCGGACAGGCCCCAAGGGGGCAGTTCTTC

clone_size: once
v_call: TRBV29-1
j_call: TRBJ2-7
cdr3_length: 13
d_call: TRBD2
cdr3_aa: CSVMSGISYEQYF
cdr3_nt: TGCAGCGTCATGAGCGGGATCTCCTACGAGCAGTACTTC

clone_size: -
v_call: TRBV7-2
j_call: TRBJ2-7
cdr3_length: 13
d_call: TRBD2
cdr3_aa: CASSLAGGTEQYF
cdr3_nt: TGTGCCAGCAGCTTAGCGGGAGGGACCGAGCAGTACTTC

clone_size: few
v_call: TRBV2
j_call: TRBJ2-2
cdr3_length: 12
d_call: -
cdr3_aa: CASSDCTGELFF
cdr3_nt: TGTGCCAGCAGTGACTGCACCGGGGAGCTGTTTTTT

clone_size: -
v_call: TRBV27
j_call: TRBJ2-5
cdr3_length: 16
d_call: TRBD2
cdr3_aa: CASSYQRDRFSETQYF
cdr3_nt: TGTGCCAGCAGTTACCAGCGGGATAGGTTTTCGGAGACCCAGTACTTC

clone_size: -
v_call: TRBV28
j_call: TRBJ1-3
cdr3_length: 13
d_call: TRBD1
cdr3_aa: CASTGQGIDTIYF
cdr3_nt: TGTGCCAGCACGGGACAGGGGATAGACACCATATATTTT

clone_size: few
v_call: TRBV5-6
j_call: TRBJ2-7
cdr3_length: 16
d_call: -
cdr3_aa: CASSLVGTSSMYEQYF
cdr3_nt: TGTGCCAGCAGCTTGGTTGGTACCAGTTCGATGTACGAGCAGTACTTC

clone_size: -
v_call: TRBV27
j_call: TRBJ2-1
cdr3_length: 16
d_call: TRBD2
cdr3_aa: CASSFEYPAGHNEQFF
cdr3_nt: TGTGCCAGCAGTTTTGAATACCCAGCGGGGCACAATGAGCAGTTCTTC

clone_size: -
v_call: TRBV13
j_call: TRBJ2-2
cdr3_length: 18
d_call: TRBD2
cdr3_aa: CASSLSGLAGGSTGELFF
cdr3_nt: TGTGCCAGCAGCCTTTCCGGACTAGCGGGAGGTAGCACCGGGGAGCTGTTTTTT

clone_size: few
v_call: TRBV4-1
j_call: TRBJ2-3
cdr3_length: 19
d_call: TRBD2
cdr3_aa: CASSQELAGGPVGTDTQYF
cdr3_nt: TGCGCCAGCAGCCAAGAGCTAGCGGGAGGGCCGGTCGGAACAGATACGCAGTATTTT

clone_size: -
v_call: TRBV11-2
j_call: TRBJ2-7
cdr3_length: 14
d_call: TRBD1
cdr3_aa: CASSLDQGVWEQYF
cdr3_nt: TGTGCCAGCAGCTTAGATCAGGGGGTGTGGGAGCAGTACTTC

clone_size: -
v_call: TRBV5-6
j_call: TRBJ2-7
cdr3_length: 14
d_call: TRBD1
cdr3_aa: CASSPVGQGYEQYF
cdr3_nt: TGTGCCAGCAGCCCGGTGGGACAGGGTTACGAGCAGTACTTC

clone_size: -
v_call: TRBV6-1
j_call: TRBJ2-5
cdr3_length: 13
d_call: TRBD2
cdr3_aa: CASTRGLMETQYF
cdr3_nt: TGTGCCTCCACGCGGGGACTAATGGAGACCCAGTACTTC

clone_size: -
v_call: TRBV28
j_call: TRBJ1-1
cdr3_length: 16
d_call: -
cdr3_aa: CASSLGEGALNTEAFF
cdr3_nt: TGTGCCAGCAGTTTAGGAGAGGGTGCCCTGAACACTGAAGCTTTCTTT

clone_size: -
v_call: TRBV28
j_call: TRBJ2-1
cdr3_length: 15
d_call: TRBD2
cdr3_aa: CASSLKREGYNEQFF
cdr3_nt: TGTGCCAGCAGTTTAAAGCGGGAGGGCTACAATGAGCAGTTCTTC

clone_size: -
v_call: TRBV19
j_call: TRBJ2-3
cdr3_length: 14
d_call: -
cdr3_aa: CASRWTESTDTQYF
cdr3_nt: TGTGCCAGTAGGTGGACAGAGAGCACAGATACGCAGTATTTT

clone_size: -
v_call: TRBV5-4
j_call: TRBJ2-5
cdr3_length: 15
d_call: TRBD2
cdr3_aa: CASSVTSGGEETQYF
cdr3_nt: TGTGCCAGCAGCGTGACTAGCGGGGGGGAAGAGACCCAGTACTTC

clone_size: -
v_call: TRBV7-3
j_call: TRBJ2-2
cdr3_length: 15
d_call: TRBD2
cdr3_aa: CASSSTSGNTGELFF
cdr3_nt: TGTGCCAGCAGCTCAACTAGCGGGAACACCGGGGAGCTGTTTTTT

clone_size: -
v_call: TRBV28
j_call: TRBJ2-1
cdr3_length: 14
d_call: -
cdr3_aa: CASSGPPLNNEQFF
cdr3_nt: TGTGCCAGCAGTGGGCCACCCCTTAACAATGAGCAGTTCTTC

clone_size: -
v_call: TRBV5-1
j_call: TRBJ2-5
cdr3_length: 14
d_call: -
cdr3_aa: CASSPTRGQETQYF
cdr3_nt: TGCGCCAGCAGCCCCACTAGGGGGCAAGAGACCCAGTACTTC

clone_size: -
v_call: TRBV7-9
j_call: TRBJ2-7
cdr3_length: 15
d_call: -
cdr3_aa: CASSSASESSYEQYF
cdr3_nt: TGTGCCAGCAGCTCAGCTAGCGAAAGCTCCTACGAGCAGTACTTC

clone_size: -
v_call: TRBV7-2
j_call: TRBJ2-7
cdr3_length: 18
d_call: TRBD2
cdr3_aa: CASSLGALTSGRSDEQYF
cdr3_nt: TGTGCCAGCAGCTTAGGGGCCCTGACTAGCGGGAGGAGTGACGAGCAGTACTTC

clone_size: -
v_call: TRBV9
j_call: TRBJ1-1
cdr3_length: 17
d_call: -
cdr3_aa: CASSAGSGQGIGTEAFF
cdr3_nt: TGTGCCAGCAGCGCAGGATCCGGGCAGGGCATCGGCACTGAAGCTTTCTTT

clone_size: -
v_call: TRBV28
j_call: TRBJ2-1
cdr3_length: 15
d_call: -
cdr3_aa: CASSLKVREGDEQFF
cdr3_nt: TGTGCCAGCAGTTTAAAAGTCAGGGAAGGCGATGAGCAGTTCTTC

clone_size: once
v_call: TRBV7-6
j_call: TRBJ2-1
cdr3_length: 15
d_call: -
cdr3_aa: CASSSPASAYNEQFF
cdr3_nt: TGTGCCAGCAGCTCACCGGCTAGCGCATACAATGAGCAGTTCTTC

clone_size: once
v_call: TRBV27
j_call: TRBJ2-7
cdr3_length: 15
d_call: -
cdr3_aa: CASSLGPSLDYEQYF
cdr3_nt: TGTGCCAGCAGTCTTGGGCCATCACTAGACTACGAGCAGTACTTC

clone_size: -
v_call: TRBV10-1
j_call: TRBJ2-7
cdr3_length: 14
d_call: TRBD1
cdr3_aa: CASSGTGSSYEQYF
cdr3_nt: TGCGCCAGCAGTGGGACAGGTAGCTCCTACGAGCAGTACTTC

clone_size: -
v_call: TRBV7-9
j_call: TRBJ1-2
cdr3_length: 16
d_call: -
cdr3_aa: CASSPRALGGAYGYTF
cdr3_nt: TGTGCCAGCAGCCCTAGGGCCCTTGGGGGGGCCTATGGCTACACCTTC

clone_size: -
v_call: TRBV6-6
j_call: TRBJ2-5
cdr3_length: 16
d_call: TRBD2
cdr3_aa: CASTREPSGIRETQYF
cdr3_nt: TGTGCCAGCACCCGCGAGCCTAGCGGGATACGAGAGACCCAGTACTTC

clone_size: few
v_call: TRBV19
j_call: TRBJ2-1
cdr3_length: 14
d_call: TRBD2
cdr3_aa: CATRTSGRLNEQFF
cdr3_nt: TGTGCCACCAGGACTAGCGGGAGGTTAAATGAGCAGTTCTTC

clone_size: -
v_call: TRBV9
j_call: TRBJ1-2
cdr3_length: 13
d_call: -
cdr3_aa: CASRDVEVGGYTF
cdr3_nt: TGTGCCAGCAGGGACGTGGAGGTGGGGGGCTACACCTTC

clone_size: -
v_call: TRBV5-4
j_call: TRBJ2-6
cdr3_length: 19
d_call: TRBD1
cdr3_aa: CASSRTGTYVGSGANVLTF
cdr3_nt: TGTGCCAGCAGCCGGACAGGAACCTATGTCGGCTCTGGGGCCAACGTCCTGACTTTC

clone_size: -
v_call: TRBV5-1
j_call: TRBJ2-7
cdr3_length: 14
d_call: -
cdr3_aa: CASSPNGNSYEQYF
cdr3_nt: TGCGCCAGCTCTCCCAACGGGAACTCCTACGAGCAGTACTTC

clone_size: once
v_call: TRBV28
j_call: TRBJ2-7
cdr3_length: 18
d_call: TRBD2
cdr3_aa: CASSLVRPKRGPSYEQYF
cdr3_nt: TGTGCCAGCAGTTTAGTCCGTCCCAAGCGGGGGCCCTCCTACGAGCAGTACTTC

clone_size: -
v_call: TRBV5-1
j_call: TRBJ2-3
cdr3_length: 14
d_call: TRBD1
cdr3_aa: CASTLDRVINTQYF
cdr3_nt: TGCGCCAGCACTCTAGACAGGGTCATCAATACGCAGTATTTT

clone_size: -
v_call: TRBV7-2
j_call: TRBJ1-5
cdr3_length: 15
d_call: -
cdr3_aa: CASSLESRDNQPQHF
cdr3_nt: TGTGCCAGCAGCTTAGAGTCCAGGGACAATCAGCCCCAGCATTTT

clone_size: -
v_call: TRBV7-8
j_call: TRBJ2-1
cdr3_length: 11
d_call: -
cdr3_aa: CASNATNEQFF
cdr3_nt: TGTGCCAGCAACGCTACCAATGAGCAGTTCTTC

clone_size: -
v_call: TRBV6-1
j_call: TRBJ1-1
cdr3_length: 11
d_call: TRBD1
cdr3_aa: CASGGQTEAFF
cdr3_nt: TGTGCCAGCGGGGGACAGACTGAAGCTTTCTTT

clone_size: -
v_call: TRBV4-3
j_call: TRBJ2-1
cdr3_length: 17
d_call: -
cdr3_aa: CASSQTQGPIPYNEQFF
cdr3_nt: TGCGCCAGCAGCCAAACACAGGGCCCTATACCCTACAATGAGCAGTTCTTC

clone_size: -
v_call: TRBV29-1
j_call: TRBJ2-7
cdr3_length: 13
d_call: TRBD2
cdr3_aa: CSVAGTSSPEQYF
cdr3_nt: TGCAGCGTCGCCGGGACTAGCTCTCCCGAGCAGTACTTC

clone_size: -
v_call: TRBV4-2
j_call: TRBJ2-7
cdr3_length: 14
d_call: -
cdr3_aa: CASSPVLRAYEQYF
cdr3_nt: TGTGCCAGCAGCCCAGTTTTGAGGGCCTACGAGCAGTACTTC

clone_size: -
v_call: TRBV29-1
j_call: TRBJ2-3
cdr3_length: 15
d_call: TRBD2
cdr3_aa: CSVPGLADLADTQYF
cdr3_nt: TGCAGCGTCCCCGGACTAGCGGATTTGGCAGATACGCAGTATTTT

clone_size: -
v_call: TRBV4-3
j_call: TRBJ2-7
cdr3_length: 13
d_call: -
cdr3_aa: CASSQDLLDEQYF
cdr3_nt: TGCGCCAGCAGCCAAGATTTGCTAGACGAGCAGTACTTC

clone_size: -
v_call: TRBV7-3
j_call: TRBJ2-7
cdr3_length: 15
d_call: TRBD2
cdr3_aa: CASSLKAGDSYEQYF
cdr3_nt: TGTGCCAGCAGCTTAAAGGCGGGAGACTCCTACGAGCAGTACTTC

clone_size: -
v_call: TRBV5-1
j_call: TRBJ1-2
cdr3_length: 13
d_call: TRBD1
cdr3_aa: CASRIGQGYGYTF
cdr3_nt: TGCGCCAGCAGGATAGGACAGGGGTATGGCTACACCTTC

clone_size: few
v_call: TRBV4-2
j_call: TRBJ2-4
cdr3_length: 13
d_call: -
cdr3_aa: CASSPGAKNIQYF
cdr3_nt: TGTGCCAGCAGCCCGGGTGCCAAAAACATTCAGTACTTC

clone_size: -
v_call: TRBV6-5
j_call: TRBJ2-5
cdr3_length: 15
d_call: -
cdr3_aa: CASSKGRGMSETQYF
cdr3_nt: TGTGCCAGCAGCAAAGGTCGGGGGATGAGTGAGACCCAGTACTTC

clone_size: -
v_call: TRBV18
j_call: TRBJ2-2
cdr3_length: 11
d_call: -
cdr3_aa: CATQNTGELFF
cdr3_nt: TGTGCCACCCAGAACACCGGGGAGCTGTTTTTT

clone_size: -
v_call: TRBV11-1
j_call: TRBJ2-7
cdr3_length: 15
d_call: -
cdr3_aa: CASSLAPRGVDEQYF
cdr3_nt: TGTGCCAGCAGCTTAGCCCCCCGCGGCGTCGACGAGCAGTACTTC

clone_size: -
v_call: TRBV4-1
j_call: TRBJ2-3
cdr3_length: 15
d_call: TRBD2
cdr3_aa: CASSPRSGDGDTQYF
cdr3_nt: TGCGCCAGCAGCCCCAGGAGCGGGGATGGCGATACGCAGTATTTT

clone_size: few
v_call: TRBV6-6
j_call: TRBJ1-3
cdr3_length: 16
d_call: -
cdr3_aa: CASSGQSPDSGNTIYF
cdr3_nt: TGTGCCAGCAGTGGACAAAGTCCGGACTCTGGAAACACCATATATTTT

clone_size: -
v_call: TRBV10-1
j_call: TRBJ2-7
cdr3_length: 16
d_call: TRBD1
cdr3_aa: CASSPSTGTGDYEQYF
cdr3_nt: TGCGCCAGCAGTCCTTCTACCGGGACAGGGGACTACGAGCAGTACTTC

clone_size: few
v_call: TRBV19
j_call: TRBJ2-7
cdr3_length: 15
d_call: TRBD2
cdr3_aa: CASSMGTSVSYEQYF
cdr3_nt: TGTGCCAGTAGTATGGGGACTAGCGTCTCCTACGAGCAGTACTTC